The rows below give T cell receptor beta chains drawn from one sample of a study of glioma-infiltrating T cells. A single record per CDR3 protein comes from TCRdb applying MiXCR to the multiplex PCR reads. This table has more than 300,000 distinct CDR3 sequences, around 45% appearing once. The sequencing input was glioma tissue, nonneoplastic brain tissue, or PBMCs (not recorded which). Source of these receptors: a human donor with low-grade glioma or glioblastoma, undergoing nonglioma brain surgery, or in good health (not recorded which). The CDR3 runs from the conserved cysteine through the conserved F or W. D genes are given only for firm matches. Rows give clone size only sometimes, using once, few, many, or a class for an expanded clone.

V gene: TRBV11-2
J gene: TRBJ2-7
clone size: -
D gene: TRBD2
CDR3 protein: CASSPLGLAGGTMEQYF
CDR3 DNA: TGTGCCAGCAGCCCACTCGGACTAGCGGGGGGGACGATGGAGCAGTACTTC

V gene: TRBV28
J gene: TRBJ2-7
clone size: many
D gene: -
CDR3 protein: CASTLGFDAYEQYF
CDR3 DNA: TGTGCCAGCACTCTGGGATTTGACGCCTACGAGCAGTACTTC

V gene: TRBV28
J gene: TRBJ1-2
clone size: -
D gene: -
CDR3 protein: CASSLVQILHQYGYTF
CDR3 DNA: TGTGCCAGCAGTTTAGTTCAGATCCTACACCAATATGGCTACACCTTC

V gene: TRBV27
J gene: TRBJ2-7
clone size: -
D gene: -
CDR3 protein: CASSSGPIYEQYF
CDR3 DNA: TGTGCCAGCAGTTCCGGACCAATCTACGAGCAGTACTTC

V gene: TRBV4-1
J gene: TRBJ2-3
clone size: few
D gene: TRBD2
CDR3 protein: CASSPGPSGRTDTQYF
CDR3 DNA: TGCGCCAGCAGCCCTGGGCCTAGCGGGAGGACAGATACGCAGTATTTT

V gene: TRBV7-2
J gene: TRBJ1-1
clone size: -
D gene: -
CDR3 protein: CASSLQYINTEAFF
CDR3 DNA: TGTGCCAGCAGCCTCCAATATATAAACACTGAAGCTTTCTTT

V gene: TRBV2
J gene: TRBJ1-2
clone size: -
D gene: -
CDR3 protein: CASSGDTRMNCGYTF
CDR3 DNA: TGTGCCAGCAGTGGAGACACTAGGATGAACTGTGGCTACACCTTC

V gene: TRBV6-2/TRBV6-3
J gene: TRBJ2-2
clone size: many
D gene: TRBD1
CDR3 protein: CASRLTGGTGELFF
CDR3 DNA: TGTGCCAGCAGGCTAACAGGGGGCACCGGGGAGCTGTTTTTT

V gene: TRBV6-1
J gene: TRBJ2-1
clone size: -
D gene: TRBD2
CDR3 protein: CASSLLAGALRNEQFF
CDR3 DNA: TGTGCCAGCAGCCTACTAGCGGGGGCCCTACGCAATGAGCAGTTCTTC

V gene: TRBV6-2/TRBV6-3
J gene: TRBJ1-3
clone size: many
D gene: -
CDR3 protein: CASKFLSGNTIYF
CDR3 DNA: TGTGCCAGCAAGTTCCTCTCTGGAAACACCATATATTTT

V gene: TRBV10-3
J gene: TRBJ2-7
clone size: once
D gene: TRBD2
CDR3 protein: CAISENPTSGCREQYF
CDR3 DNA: TGTGCCATCAGTGAGAACCCGACTAGCGGGTGCAGGGAGCAGTACTTC

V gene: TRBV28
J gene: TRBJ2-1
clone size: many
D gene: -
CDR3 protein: CASSLLWQQFF
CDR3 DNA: TGTGCCAGCAGTCTGCTGTGGCAGCAGTTCTTC

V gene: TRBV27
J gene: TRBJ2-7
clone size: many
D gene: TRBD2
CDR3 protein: CASSLRLAGGPYEQYF
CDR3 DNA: TGTGCCAGCAGTCTACGACTAGCGGGAGGGCCCTACGAGCAGTACTTC

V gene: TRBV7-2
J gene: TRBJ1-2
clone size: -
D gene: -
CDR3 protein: CASSVTFSPNYGYTF
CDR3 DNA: TGTGCCAGCAGCGTGACATTTTCCCCTAACTATGGCTACACCTTC

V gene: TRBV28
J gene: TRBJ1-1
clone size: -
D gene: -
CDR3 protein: CASRLQVCGTMNTEAFF
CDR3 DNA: TGTGCCAGCAGACTCCAGGTGTGTGGCACCATGAACACTGAAGCTTTCTTT

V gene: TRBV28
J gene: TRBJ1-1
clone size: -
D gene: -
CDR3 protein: CASGTVNTEAFF
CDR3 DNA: TGTGCCAGCGGGACGGTGAACACTGAAGCTTTCTTT

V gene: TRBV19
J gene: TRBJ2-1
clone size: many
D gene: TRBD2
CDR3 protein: CASSSHPSGNEQFF
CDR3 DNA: TGTGCCAGTAGTTCGCACCCTAGCGGCAATGAGCAGTTCTTC

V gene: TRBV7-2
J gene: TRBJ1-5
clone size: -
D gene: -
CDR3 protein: CASSLFAGWSNQPQHF
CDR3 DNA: TGTGCCAGCAGCTTATTTGCAGGATGGAGCAATCAGCCCCAGCATTTT

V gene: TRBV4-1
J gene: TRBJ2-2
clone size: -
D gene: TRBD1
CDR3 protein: CASSLTDRDRGELFF
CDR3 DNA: TGCGCCAGCAGCCTAACGGACAGGGATCGCGGGGAGCTGTTTTTT

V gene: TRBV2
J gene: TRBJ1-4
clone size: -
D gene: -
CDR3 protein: CASSELDSNEKLFF
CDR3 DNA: TGTGCCAGCAGTGAATTGGACAGTAATGAAAAACTGTTTTTT

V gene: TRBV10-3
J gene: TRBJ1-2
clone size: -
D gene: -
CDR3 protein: CATGGYGCTF
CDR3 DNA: -

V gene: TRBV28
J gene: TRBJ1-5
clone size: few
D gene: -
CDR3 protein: CASSFGSTASPSNQPQHF
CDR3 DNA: TGTGCCAGCAGTTTTGGGTCGACGGCCTCCCCTAGCAATCAGCCCCAGCATTTT

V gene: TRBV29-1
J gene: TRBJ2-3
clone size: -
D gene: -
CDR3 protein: CSSGGLLADTQYF
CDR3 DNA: TGCAGCTCCGGGGGTCTGTTGGCAGATACGCAGTATTTT

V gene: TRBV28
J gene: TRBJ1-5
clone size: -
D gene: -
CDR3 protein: CASSGRFRPQHF
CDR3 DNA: TGTGCCAGCAGTGGCCGATTTCGGCCCCAGCATTTT

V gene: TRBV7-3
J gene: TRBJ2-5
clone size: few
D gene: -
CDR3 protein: CASSAARRQETQYF
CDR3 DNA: TGTGCCAGCAGCGCCGCGAGAAGACAAGAGACCCAGTACTTC

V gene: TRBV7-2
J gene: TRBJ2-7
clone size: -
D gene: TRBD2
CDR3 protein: CASSETSGFSYDQYF
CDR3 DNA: TGTGCCAGCAGCGAAACTAGCGGGTTCTCCTACGATCAGTACTTC

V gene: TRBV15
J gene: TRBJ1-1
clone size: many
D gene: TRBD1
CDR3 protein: CATSARDRDYPEAFF
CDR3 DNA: TGTGCCACCAGCGCCCGGGACAGGGATTATCCTGAAGCTTTCTTT

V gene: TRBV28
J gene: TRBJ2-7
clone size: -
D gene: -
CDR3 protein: CASRTPFTPYNEQYF
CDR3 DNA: TGTGCCAGCAGAACACCCTTTACTCCCTACAACGAGCAGTACTTC

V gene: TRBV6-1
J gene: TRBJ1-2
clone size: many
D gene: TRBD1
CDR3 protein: CASSFTGTGYNYGYTF
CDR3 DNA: TGTGCCAGCAGTTTTACCGGGACAGGGTATAACTATGGCTACACCTTC

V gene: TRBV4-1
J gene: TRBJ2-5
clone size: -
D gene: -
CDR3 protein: CASSQERSSESPQYF
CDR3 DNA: TGCGCCAGCAGCCAAGAAAGATCGTCAGAATCGCCCCAGTACTTC

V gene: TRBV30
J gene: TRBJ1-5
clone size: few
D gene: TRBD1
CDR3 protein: CAWGQGAGQPQHF
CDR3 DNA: TGTGCCTGGGGACAGGGGGCAGGACAGCCCCAGCATTTT

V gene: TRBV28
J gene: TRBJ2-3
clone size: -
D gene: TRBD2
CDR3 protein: CASTAFSRLAGRDTQYF
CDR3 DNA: TGTGCCAGCACTGCGTTTTCAAGACTAGCGGGAAGGGATACGCAGTATTTT

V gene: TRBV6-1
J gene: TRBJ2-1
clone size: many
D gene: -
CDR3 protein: CASSEEGFYNEQFF
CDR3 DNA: TGTGCCAGCAGTGAAGAAGGCTTCTACAATGAGCAGTTCTTC

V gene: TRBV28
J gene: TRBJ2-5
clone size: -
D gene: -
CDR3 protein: CATSGTQQETQYF
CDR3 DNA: TGTGCCACCTCCGGGACCCAACAAGAGACCCAGTACTTC

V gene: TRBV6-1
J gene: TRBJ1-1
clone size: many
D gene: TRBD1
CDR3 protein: CASSDEGALTTEAFF
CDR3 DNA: TGTGCCAGCAGTGATGAGGGGGCGTTAACCACTGAAGCTTTCTTT

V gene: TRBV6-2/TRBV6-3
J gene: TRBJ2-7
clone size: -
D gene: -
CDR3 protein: CASSPTRSPYNEQYF
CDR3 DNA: TGTGCCAGCAGTCCAACTAGGAGCCCCTACAACGAGCAGTACTTC

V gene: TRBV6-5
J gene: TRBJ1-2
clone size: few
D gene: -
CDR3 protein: CASSPTLLYGYTF
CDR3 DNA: TGTGCCAGCAGCCCGACACTCCTCTATGGCTACACCTTC

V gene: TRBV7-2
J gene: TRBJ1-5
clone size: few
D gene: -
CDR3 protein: CASSPTGIDQPQHF
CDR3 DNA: TGTGCCAGCAGCCCAACAGGGATCGACCAGCCCCAGCATTTT

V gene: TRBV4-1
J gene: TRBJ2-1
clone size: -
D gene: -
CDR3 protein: CASSPDHVEQFF
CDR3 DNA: TGTGCCAGCAGCCCCGATCACGTTGAGCAGTTCTTC

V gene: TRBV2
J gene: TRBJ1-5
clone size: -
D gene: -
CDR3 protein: CASSEALHLGQHF
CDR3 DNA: TGTGCCAGCAGTGAAGCGCTTCATTTGGGGCAGCATTTT

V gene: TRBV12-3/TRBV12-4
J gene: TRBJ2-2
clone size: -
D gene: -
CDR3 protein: CASSLVGGRTGELFF
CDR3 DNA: TGTGCCAGCAGTTTAGTAGGGGGACGAACCGGGGAGCTGTTTTTT

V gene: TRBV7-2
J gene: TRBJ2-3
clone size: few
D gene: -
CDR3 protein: CASRSPSLSRDTQYF
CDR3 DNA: TGTGCCAGCAGATCTCCGAGCCTAAGCAGAGATACGCAGTATTTT

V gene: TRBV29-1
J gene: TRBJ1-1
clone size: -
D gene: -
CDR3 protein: CSVANHVGNTEAFF
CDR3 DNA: TGCAGCGTGGCCAATCATGTGGGGAACACTGAAGCTTTCTTT

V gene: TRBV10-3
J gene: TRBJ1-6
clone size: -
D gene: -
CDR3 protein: CAISGSNLSYNSPLHF
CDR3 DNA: TGTGCCATCAGTGGGTCTAACCTCTCCTATAATTCACCCCTCCACTTT

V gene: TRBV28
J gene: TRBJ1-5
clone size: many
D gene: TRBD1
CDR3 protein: CASRHGTGGNQPQHF
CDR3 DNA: TGTGCCAGCAGGCACGGGACAGGGGGAAATCAGCCCCAGCATTTT

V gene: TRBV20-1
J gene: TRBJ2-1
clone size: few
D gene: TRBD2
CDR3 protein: CSAGGLANEQFF
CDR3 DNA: TGCAGTGCCGGGGGACTAGCCAATGAGCAGTTCTTC

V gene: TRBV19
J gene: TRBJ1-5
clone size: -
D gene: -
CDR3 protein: CASRQVNQPQHF
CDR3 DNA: TGTGCCAGTAGACAGGTCAATCAGCCCCAGCATTTT

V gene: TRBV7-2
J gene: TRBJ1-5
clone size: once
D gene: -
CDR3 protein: CASSGSGIQPQHF
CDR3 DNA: TGTGCCAGCAGCGGGTCGGGAATTCAGCCCCAGCATTTT

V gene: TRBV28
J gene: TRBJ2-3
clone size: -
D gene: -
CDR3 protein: CASVGNTQYF
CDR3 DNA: TGTGCCAGCGTGGGTAATACGCAGTATTTT

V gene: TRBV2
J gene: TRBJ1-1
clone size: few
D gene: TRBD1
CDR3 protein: CASDRALNTEAFF
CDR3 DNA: TGTGCCAGCGACAGGGCTTTGAACACTGAAGCTTTCTTT

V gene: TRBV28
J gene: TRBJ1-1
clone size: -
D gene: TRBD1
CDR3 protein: CASSPGTVVLNTEAFF
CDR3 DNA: TGTGCCAGCAGCCCCGGGACAGTGGTTCTGAACACTGAAGCTTTCTTT

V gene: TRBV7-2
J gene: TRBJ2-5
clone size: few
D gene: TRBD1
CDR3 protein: CASSPLQGHRETQYF
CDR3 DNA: TGTGCCAGCAGCCCCCTACAGGGGCATCGAGAGACCCAGTACTTC

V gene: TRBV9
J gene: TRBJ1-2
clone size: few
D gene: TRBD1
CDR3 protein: CASSPRDRGNYGYTF
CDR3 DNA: TGTGCCAGCAGCCCGCGGGACAGGGGAAACTATGGCTACACCTTC

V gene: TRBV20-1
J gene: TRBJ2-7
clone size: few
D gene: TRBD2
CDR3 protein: CSASATTSGRYEQYF
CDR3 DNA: TGCAGTGCTAGCGCCACGACTAGCGGGAGGTACGAGCAGTACTTC

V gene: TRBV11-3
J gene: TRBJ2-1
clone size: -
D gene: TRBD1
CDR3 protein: CASSLEVVATGYNEQFF
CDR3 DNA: TGTGCCAGCAGCTTAGAGGTTGTGGCGACAGGGTACAATGAGCAGTTCTTC

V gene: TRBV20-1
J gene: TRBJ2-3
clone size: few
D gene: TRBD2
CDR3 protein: CSARDLAGVSDTQYF
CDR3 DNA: TGCAGTGCTAGAGATTTGGCGGGAGTATCAGATACGCAGTATTTT

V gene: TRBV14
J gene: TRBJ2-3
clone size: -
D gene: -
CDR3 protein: CASSLRYRTDTQYF
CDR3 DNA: TGTGCCAGCAGCCTACGTTACCGGACAGATACGCAGTATTTT

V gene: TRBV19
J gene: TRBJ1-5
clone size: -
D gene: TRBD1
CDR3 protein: CASRPPGQGGNQPQHF
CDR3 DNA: TGTGCCAGTAGACCACCGGGACAGGGTGGCAATCAGCCCCAGCATTTT

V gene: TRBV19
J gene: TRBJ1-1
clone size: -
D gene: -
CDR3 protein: CASTKRRGNTEAFF
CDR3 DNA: TGTGCCAGTACCAAGCGTAGAGGGAACACTGAAGCTTTCTTT

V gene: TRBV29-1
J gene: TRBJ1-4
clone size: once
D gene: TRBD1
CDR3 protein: CSVRGQGGGNEKLFF
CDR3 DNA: TGCAGCGTTAGGGGACAGGGAGGTGGTAATGAAAAACTGTTTTTT